The 27 T cell receptor beta chains presented below share a single source sample, sequenced in a study of blood T cell repertoires in COVID-19. Generated by immunoSEQ multiplex PCR, the TCRdb table keeps only in-frame clones and is missing some. Of 90,000 to 100,000 clones listed, approximately 84% are singletons. Sequenced material: peripheral blood. All receptors derive from a man between 60 and 70 years old with acute or convalescent COVID-19.

The chain couples TRBV3-1 (or the pseudogene TRBV3-2) to TRBJ2-7; D may be TRBD1 (6 bases). Trimming cost V 4 bases and J 3 bases, with 19 bases left between them. Germline loops: CDR1 LGHDT, CDR2 YNNKEL (reference sequence). The CDR3 runs to 16 residues. In DNA form, the CDR3 reads TGTGCCAGCAGCCTTCGGTACGGGCAGGGGAACTACGAGCAGTACTTC. It yields the protein CASSLRYGQGNYEQYF.

This clone came up a few times. J is TRBJ2-7 and V is TRBV7-6; D is possibly TRBD2 (5 bases). V lost 2 bases and J 5 bases, leaving 13 bases between the germline ends. The CDR3 runs to 14 residues. Germline-derived CDR1 and CDR2 are SGHVS and FNYEAQ. The CDR3 region is CASSLNILANEQYF. In nucleotides, the CDR3 is TGTGCCAGCAGCTTAAATATCCTAGCAAACGAGCAGTACTTC.

The rearrangement uses TRBV4-2 and TRBJ1-6, with TRBD1 matching over 8 bases. CDR1 and CDR2 (germline): LGHNA, YNFKEQ. V lost 4 bases and J lost 10; bases outside the gene matches: 12. This CDR3 has 16 residues. CDR3: CASSPRDRTLSSPLHF. In DNA, the CDR3 is TGTGCCAGCAGCCCCCGGGACAGGACCTTATCCTCACCCCTCCACTTT.

This clone was counted a single time. V usage is TRBV7-2 and J usage is TRBJ2-3; a weak D match, TRBD1 (5 bases). In germline, CDR1 is SGHTA, CDR2 FQGNSA. The CDR3 is 16 residues long. Between the trimmed V and J ends, which lost 1 base and 4 bases, there was a span of 15 bases. The CDR3 DNA sequence: TGTGCCAGCAGCTTAGTAGGGGCAGGGTCCGCAGATACGCAGTATTTT. This gives the protein CASSLVGAGSADTQYF.

The rearrangement uses TRBV10-3 and TRBJ1-5, with D perhaps TRBD1 (5 bases). Trimming pared 10 bases from V and 4 bases from J, leaving 17 bases between. This CDR3 is built from 14 residues. The germline gives CDR1 ENHRY, CDR2 SYGVKD. CDR3 residues: CATSGTTGNQPQHF. The CDR3 bases are TGTGCCACATCCGGGACTACGGGGAATCAGCCCCAGCATTTT.

This rearrangement joins TRBV5-1 to TRBJ2-1; a possible D gene is TRBD2 (6 bases). CDR1 is SGHRS, CDR2 YFSETQ, per germline. The CDR3 loop spans 15 amino acids. The germline V and J ends were trimmed by 0 bases and 7 bases, with 14 bases remaining between them. The CDR3 DNA follows: TGCGCCAGCAGCTTGGACGGGAGCCCCGGTAATGAGCAGTTCTTC. Its translation: CASSLDGSPGNEQFF. Based on the CDR3 plus reference TRBV5-1 and TRBJ2-1, the full variable domain is KAGVTQTPRYLIKTRGQQVTLSCSPISGHRSVSWYQQTPGQGLQFLFEYFSETQRNKGNFPGRFSGRQFSNSRSEMNVSTLELGDSALYLCASSLDGSPGNEQFFGPGTRLTVL.

This clone showed up just once. The chain combines TRBV6-5 with TRBJ2-7; 7 bases map to TRBD1. The V gene end was trimmed by 1 base and the J gene end by 1 base; junction bases not matched to a gene: 7. Germline CDR1 MNHEY, CDR2 SVGAGI. This CDR3 is built from 16 residues. The CDR3 reads CASSYYNLGQSYEQYF. DNA of the CDR3: TGTGCCAGCAGTTACTATAATTTGGGACAGTCCTACGAGCAGTACTTC.

The table lists this clone with a few counts. The V call is TRBV7-3, the J call TRBJ2-1, with D uncertain. The CDR3 covers 13 residues. Trimming shortened V by 2 bases and J by 6 bases, and 8 bases separated the two germline ends. Per germline, CDR1 SGHTA and CDR2 FQGTGA. CDR3 nucleotides: TGTGCCAGCAGCTTAGACTCGGGCAATGAGCAGTTCTTC. This gives the protein CASSLDSGNEQFF.

The chain is built from TRBV30 and TRBJ1-2; a possible D gene is TRBD1 (5 bases). With 2 bases removed from V and 0 bases from J, the gap between germline ends came to 10 bases. From germline, CDR1 is GTSNPN and CDR2 SVGIG (reference sequence). CDR3 size: 14 residues. CDR3 sequence reads: CAWSTPGANYGYTF. Here the CDR3 DNA reads TGTGCCTGGAGTACCCCGGGGGCTAACTATGGCTACACCTTC.

This chain links TRBV19 with TRBJ1-1; D is perhaps TRBD1 (5 bases). The V end was cut by 5 bases, the J end by 5 bases, with 18 bases between. CDR3 size: 15 residues. CDR1 is LNHDA and CDR2 is SQIVND in the germline V gene (reference sequence). CDR3 bases: TGTGCCAGTAGTCAGGGAGGAGGAATCTGGACTGAAGCTTTCTTT. This translates into CASSQGGGIWTEAFF.

The genes are TRBV30 and TRBJ1-1; D perhaps matches TRBD1 (6 bases). Trimming pared 0 bases from V and 5 bases from J, leaving 16 bases between. The CDR3 sequence is 15 residues long. Germline CDR1 is GTSNPN and CDR2 is SVGIG (reference sequence). CDR3 sequence: CAWSVSPGVGTEAFF. CDR3 sequence (DNA): TGTGCCTGGAGTGTGAGCCCAGGGGTAGGAACTGAAGCTTTCTTT.

The genes are TRBV21-1 and TRBJ1-2. TRBV21-1 is shown as a pseudogene. This CDR3 spans 16 amino acids. CDR3 protein: CASSLRRVGANYGYTF. The CDR3 nucleotides are TGTGCCAGCAGCCTAAGACGGGTCGGAGCTAACTATGGCTACACCTTC.

This chain links TRBV13 with TRBJ2-1, with no clear D. V was clipped by 2 bases and J by 0 bases, with 5 bases between them. Per the germline V gene, CDR1 is PRHDT and CDR2 is FYEKMQ (reference sequence). This CDR3 comprises 14 residues. The CDR3 protein is CASSLRSSYNEQFF. CDR3 nucleotides: TGTGCCAGCAGCTTACGGAGCTCCTACAATGAGCAGTTCTTC.

The DNA of the CDR3 is TGCGCCAGCAGCTGGTCCGAGACAGGGGACTCTGGAAACACCATATATTTT. Protein product: CASSWSETGDSGNTIYF. This chain links TRBV5-1 with TRBJ1-3; 8 positions agree with TRBD1. This CDR3 comprises 17 residues. J lost 0 bases, V lost 3 bases, and 8 bases had no gene match. Germline V gives CDR1 SGHRS, CDR2 YFSETQ.

The V gene is TRBV5-5, the J gene TRBJ1-1, with D perhaps TRBD1 (5 bases). The V end lost 0 bases, the J end lost 4 bases, and 13 bases lay between the germline ends. The CDR3 contains 15 residues. Germline V gene lookup returns CDR1 SGHKS and CDR2 YYEKEE (reference sequence). The CDR3 DNA sequence: TGTGCCAGCAGCTTGGTCACAGGTTTAAGCACTGAAGCTTTCTTT. Amino acids: CASSLVTGLSTEAFF.

The count of this clone is one. The V gene is TRBV4-3, the J gene TRBJ1-1, with D unclear. There are 16 residues in the CDR3. Germline loops: CDR1 LGHNA, CDR2 YSLEER. With 4 bases removed from V and 1 base from J, the gap between germline ends came to 16 bases. DNA of the CDR3: TGCGCCAGCAGCCGAGGGATAGGAGGAGGGAACACTGAAGCTTTCTTT. Translating it yields CASSRGIGGGNTEAFF.

V and J are TRBV29-1 and TRBJ2-6; 7 bases fit TRBD1. V lost 4 bases to trimming and J lost 0 bases; unmatched junction nucleotides: 3. The CDR3 loop spans 15 amino acids. The germline V gene encodes CDR1 SQVTM and CDR2 ANQGSEA. As DNA, the CDR3 is TGCAGCGTTGGGGGACAGCCCTCTGGGGCCAACGTCCTGACTTTC. Its protein is CSVGGQPSGANVLTF.

This clone was seen only once. The V call is TRBV5-6, the J call TRBJ2-1; the match to TRBD2 covers 7 bases. This CDR3 region has 15 residues. V lost 3 bases and J lost 4; bases outside the gene matches: 7. Germline CDR1 and CDR2: SGHDT and YYEEEE. The CDR3 nucleotides read TGTGCCAGCAGCTCTCCTACTAGCGATTACAATGAGCAGTTCTTC. Its protein is CASSSPTSDYNEQFF.

V and J are TRBV19 and TRBJ2-2; D is possibly TRBD1 (6 bases). Trimming cost V 4 bases and J 0 bases, with 9 bases left between them. This CDR3 region has 15 residues. The germline V gene encodes CDR1 LNHDA and CDR2 SQIVND (reference sequence). The CDR3 here is CASSKDSTNTGELFF. DNA of the CDR3: TGTGCCAGTAGTAAGGACAGTACGAACACCGGGGAGCTGTTTTTT.

The chain combines TRBV11-1 with TRBJ2-2, with 7 bases aligning to TRBD1. The germline gives CDR1 SGHAT, CDR2 FQDESV (reference sequence). There are 15 residues in the CDR3. V trimming: 5 bases; J trimming: 5 bases; junction bases outside the gene matches: 8. The CDR3 DNA follows: TGTGCCAGCAGCCCCTACAGGGGTGGGACCGGGGAGCTGTTTTTT. Its protein is CASSPYRGGTGELFF.

The chain joins TRBV5-4 to TRBJ1-1, with D possibly TRBD1 on 5 matching bases. The CDR3 totals 15 residues. The germline CDR1 and CDR2 sequences are SGHNT and YYREEE (reference sequence). V was trimmed by 1 base and J by 0 bases, leaving 10 bases between them. CDR3 amino acids: CASSLKGYMNTEAFF. The DNA of the CDR3 is TGTGCCAGCAGCTTGAAGGGGTACATGAACACTGAAGCTTTCTTT. The variable domain in full, with the rest retrieved from reference TRBV5-4 and TRBJ1-1, is ETGVTQSPTHLIKTRGQQVTLRCSSQSGHNTVSWYQQALGQGPQFIFQYYREEENGRGNFPPRFSGLQFPNYSSELNVNALELDDSALYLCASSLKGYMNTEAFFGQGTRLTVV.

The V gene is TRBV11-2, the J gene TRBJ1-2; possibly TRBD1 for D (6 bases). V was cut by 6 bases and J by 1 base, with 21 bases left in between. The CDR3 extends over 17 amino acids. Per germline, CDR1 SGHAT and CDR2 FQNNGV. CDR3 in DNA: TGTGCCAGCAGGCCGTTACCGGGACAAGGAGTTAACTATGGCTACACCTTC. Protein sequence: CASRPLPGQGVNYGYTF.

This clone was counted between two and nine times. This rearrangement joins TRBV19 to TRBJ1-2, with 8 bases that match TRBD1. The V segment lost 2 bases and the J segment 4 bases; nucleotides outside the gene matches: 3. The CDR3 totals 14 residues. Germline CDR1 LNHDA, CDR2 SQIVND (reference sequence). The CDR3 loop reads CASSIHRGSYGYTF. CDR3 DNA: TGTGCCAGTAGTATACACAGGGGGTCCTATGGCTACACCTTC.

V and J are TRBV5-1 and TRBJ1-2; 11 nucleotides match TRBD1. CDR3 length: 15 residues. The germline V gene has CDR1 SGHRS and CDR2 YFSETQ. V dropped 0 bases and J dropped 8; count of bases not matched to a gene: 6. The CDR3 DNA reads as TGCGCCAGCAGCTTGGATACGGACAGGGGGCGCGGCTACACCTTC. Translation: CASSLDTDRGRGYTF.

The rearrangement joins TRBV10-2 to TRBJ1-5, with TRBD1 as a possible D gene (5 bases). This CDR3 spans 14 amino acids. Trimming pared 3 bases from V and 2 bases from J, leaving 8 bases between. CDR1 is WSHSY and CDR2 is SAAADI in the germline V gene. The CDR3 is CASSDGGGNQPQHF. The CDR3 nucleotides read TGCGCCAGCAGTGATGGGGGGGGCAATCAGCCCCAGCATTTT.

Regarding this clone: Other DNA sequences in the sample encode the same CDR3. The V and J genes are TRBV5-1 and TRBJ2-1; 11 bases map to TRBD1. Germline V gene lookup returns CDR1 SGHRS and CDR2 YFSETQ. J gave up 3 bases and V 5 bases, and 4 bases lay outside the gene matches. The CDR3 loop spans 15 amino acids. The CDR3 nucleotides are TGCGCCAGCAGTACGGGACAGGGGGGCTACAATGAGCAGTTCTTC. It specifies CASSTGQGGYNEQFF.

The CDR3 region is CAGNMPGGTEAFF. The CDR3 coding sequence is TGTGCCGGAAATATGCCCGGGGGCACTGAAGCTTTCTTT. The chain has TRBV12-3 or TRBV12-4 and TRBJ1-1; D is perhaps TRBD1 (5 bases). V lost 11 bases to trimming and J lost 4 bases, with 17 bases between them. CDR3 length equals 13 residues.